The entry below gives a single TCR beta chain sequence along with its context. The antigen is not known. Reverse transcription of all isolated RNA meant that expressed TCRB transcripts were sequenced. The method was immunoSEQ multiplex PCR; TCRdb's version includes in-frame clones alone and lacks a portion of them. The sample records 200,000 to 250,000 clones, about a sixth being singletons. This sample is part of a study of beta chain features in type 1 diabetes. Whole-study context: Sorted cells examined across all samples numbered roughly 99,000,000. General study findings and limits: Shortening of TCRB CDR3s, moderate but significant, appeared in all four CD4+ subsets of Type 1 diabetes patients.

Germline CDR1 reads SQVTM; CDR2 reads ANQGSEA. This CDR3 is built from 14 residues. Trimming took off 8 bases at V and 0 bases at J, with 14 bases between the two ends. The source material was naive CD4+ T cells from blood. V usage is TRBV29-1 and J usage is TRBJ2-1, with D perhaps TRBD2 (6 bases). This sequence was found in a man aged 30 to 39 with type 1 diabetes. As DNA, the CDR3 is TGCAGCTATCGACTAGAAAGCTCCTACAATGAGCAGTTCTTC. It yields the protein CSYRLESSYNEQFF.